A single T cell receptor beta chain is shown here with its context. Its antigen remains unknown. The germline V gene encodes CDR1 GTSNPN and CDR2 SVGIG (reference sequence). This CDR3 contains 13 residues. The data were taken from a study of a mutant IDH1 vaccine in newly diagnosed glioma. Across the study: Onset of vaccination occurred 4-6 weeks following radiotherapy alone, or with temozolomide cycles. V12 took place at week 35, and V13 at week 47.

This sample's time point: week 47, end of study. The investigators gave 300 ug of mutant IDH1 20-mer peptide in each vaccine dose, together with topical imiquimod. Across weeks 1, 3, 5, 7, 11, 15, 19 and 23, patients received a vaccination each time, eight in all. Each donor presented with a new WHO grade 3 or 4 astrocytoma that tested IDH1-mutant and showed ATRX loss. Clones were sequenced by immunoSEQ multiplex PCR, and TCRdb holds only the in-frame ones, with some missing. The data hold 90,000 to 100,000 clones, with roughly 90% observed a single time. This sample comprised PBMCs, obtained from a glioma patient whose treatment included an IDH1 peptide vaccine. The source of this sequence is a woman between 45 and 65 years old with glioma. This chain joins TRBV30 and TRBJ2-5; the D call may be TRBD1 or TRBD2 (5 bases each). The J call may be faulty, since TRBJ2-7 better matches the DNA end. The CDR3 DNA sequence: TGTGCCTGGAGGGGGGAACCGACCTACGAGCAGTACTTC. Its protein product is CAWRGEPTYEQYF.